Each of the 26 T cell receptor beta chains below was sequenced from the same sample in a study of CD8+ T cells in alopecia areata. Sequencing used cDNA as its template, made by extracting RNA and reverse transcribing it. Measured with immunoSEQ multiplex PCR; TCRdb has only the in-frame clones, and not every one. The repertoire consists of approximately 1,800 clones, none detected only once. Stated time point: mouse skin 6 weeks after grafting, around onset of hair loss. This specimen consisted of skin, obtained at week 6. All receptors come from a C3H/HeJ mouse with alopecia areata. MHC haplotype here: H2-k.

Sample share makes this clone medium-sized. The gene symbols are mouse symbols. The read halts 4 residues ahead of the CDR3 end, with the missing end drawn from the germline J gene. The V gene is TRBV1, the J gene TRBJ2-7, with a possible D match to TRBD1 (6 bases). V dropped 0 bases and J dropped 3 bases, with 9 bases sitting between them. Germline V gene data show CDR1 as NSQYPW and CDR2 as LRSPGD (reference sequence). This CDR3 contains 14 residues. The CDR3 spells CTCSADRDIYEQYF. Incomplete CDR3 DNA: TGCACCTGCAGTGCAGATCGGGACATCTAT.

Of note for this clone: Gene names follow the mouse nomenclature. The CDR3 extends 4 residues past the end of the read, so its final part is completed from the germline J gene. The chain uses TRBV4 and TRBJ1-1, with 10 bases matching TRBD1. The ends lost 5 bases at V and 1 base at J; junction bases unmatched: 4. Germline V CDR1 and CDR2: LGHDT, YNNKQL (reference sequence). The CDR3 length is 15 residues. CDR3 protein: CASSPGDRGNTEVFF. The part of the CDR3 DNA that was read is TGTGCCAGCAGCCCCGGGGACAGGGGGAACACA.

Points on this clone: Gene names are the mouse ones. From the germline J gene comes the end of the CDR3, since the read stops 4 residues before it. V gene TRBV13-1 combines with J gene TRBJ2-7; TRBD2 aligns across 10 bases. Germline trimming cut 1 base from V and 0 bases from J; bases unmatched to any gene: 1. Germline CDR1 and CDR2: NSHNY and SYGAGN. The CDR3 contains 15 residues. Partial CDR3 DNA: TGTGCCAGCAGTGATCGGACTGGGGGCTCCTAT. As protein: CASSDRTGGSY. Given in full, the CDR3 is CASSDRTGGSYEQYF.

Details on this clone: Gene names follow the mouse nomenclature. Partial CDR3 DNA: TGCACCTGCAGTGCAGATCCCGGGACAGGGGGG. It yields the protein CTCSADPGTGG. The CDR3 as a whole reads CTCSADPGTGGQLYF. The rearrangement joins TRBV1 to TRBJ2-2; TRBD1 matches 9 bases. The read terminates 4 residues ahead of where the CDR3 ends, so the germline J gene completes it. CDR3 length equals 15 residues. Germline CDR1 reads NSQYPW; CDR2 reads LRSPGD (reference sequence).

This clone rates as medium-sized (0.01 to 0.1%). The genes and germline here are from mouse. The CDR3 extends 4 residues past the end of the read, so its final part is completed from the germline J gene. Different DNA sequences within this sample yield the same CDR3. The chain links TRBV13-2 to TRBJ2-5, with 7 nucleotides matching TRBD1. CDR3 length: 14 amino acids. Germline CDR1 reads NNHNN; CDR2 reads SYGAGS (reference sequence). Unmatched junction bases numbered 3, after V lost 3 bases and J lost 2 bases. CDR3 DNA (partial): TGTGCCAGCGGTGGCACAGGGGTCCAAGAC. Translation gives CASGGTGVQD. The entire CDR3 reads CASGGTGVQDTQYF.

This clone came up many times. Each gene name is a mouse one. The observed sequence ends 4 residues before the CDR3 terminus, with the missing tail filled in from the germline J gene. This chain links TRBV13-2 with TRBJ2-7; 9 bases line up with TRBD2. CDR1 and CDR2 from the germline V gene are NNHNN and SYGAGS (reference sequence). The CDR3 is 14 amino acids. The CDR3 loop reads CASGDSWGGYEQYF. The CDR3 bases that were read are TGTGCCAGCGGTGATAGCTGGGGGGGGTAT.

This clone was found many times. Gene names follow the mouse nomenclature. The read ends 4 residues early relative to the CDR3; the germline J gene fills the gap. The chain recombines TRBV13-2 with TRBJ2-3, with 9 bases aligning to TRBD1. This CDR3 is built from 14 residues. The germline gives CDR1 NNHNN, CDR2 SYGAGS (reference sequence). The V gene end was trimmed by 7 bases and the J gene end by 2 bases; junction bases not matched to a gene: 5. The CDR3 region is CASTTGGDAETLYF. The sequenced CDR3 bases are TGTGCCAGCACCACAGGGGGCGATGCAGAA.

This clone was seen at least ten times. All gene names here are mouse names. The read terminates 4 residues before the CDR3 end, so the remaining end is supplied by the germline J gene. The chain recombines TRBV13-2 with TRBJ2-7, with D possibly TRBD1 on 6 matching bases. The CDR3 is 14 amino acids. Trimming removed 2 bases at V and 0 bases at J, with 9 bases between. Per the germline V gene, CDR1 is NNHNN and CDR2 is SYGAGS (reference sequence). The DNA read from the CDR3 is TGTGCCAGCGGTGAAACAGGGTTCTCCTAT. Residues: CASGETGFSY. The entire CDR3 protein reads CASGETGFSYEQYF.

This clone appeared many times. All gene names here are mouse names. The read ends 4 residues shy of where the CDR3 ends; the end is completed using the germline J gene. The rearrangement uses TRBV5 and TRBJ1-2; D remains unclear. Trimming removed 0 bases from V and 0 bases from J, with 8 bases in between. The CDR3 runs 15 residues. From germline, CDR1 is LGHNA and CDR2 YNLKQL (reference sequence). Partial CDR3 DNA: TGTGCCAGCAGCCAAGACAACAATGCAAACTCC. Translated: CASSQDNNANS. The CDR3 as a whole reads CASSQDNNANSDYTF.

This clone is termed medium-sized (0.01 to 0.1%). The genes and germline here are from mouse. The CDR3 end falls 4 residues outside the read, so it is completed with the germline J gene. The V gene is TRBV19, the J gene TRBJ1-1, with TRBD1 matching 8 bases. Per germline, CDR1 FNHDT and CDR2 SITEND (reference sequence). The ends lost 5 bases at V and 3 bases at J; junction bases unmatched: 3. The CDR3 covers 13 residues. CDR3 DNA, as far as it was read: TGTGCCAGCAGCCACAGGGGGGACACA. It yields the protein CASSHRGDT. The whole CDR3 region reads CASSHRGDTEVFF.

A few counts support this clone. The germline and genes are mouse ones. The CDR3 is cut off 4 residues early in the read; its end comes from the germline J gene. The rearrangement uses TRBV2 and TRBJ2-2; 9 bases fit TRBD1. Germline-derived CDR1 and CDR2 are LGHNA and YSYQKL. The CDR3 consists of 15 residues. With 4 bases clipped from V and 0 bases from J, the junction kept 0 bases outside the gene matches. CDR3 bases read: TGTGCCAGCAGCCGGGACAGGGCAAACACCGGG. Its protein product is CASSRDRANTG. The CDR3 in full is CASSRDRANTGQLYF.

This clone is categorized as medium-sized (0.01 to 0.1%). These gene names are mouse names. Read data end 4 residues before the CDR3 end; the end is taken from the germline J gene. The rearrangement uses TRBV5 and TRBJ2-1, with 8 bases that match TRBD1. CDR1 and CDR2 (germline): LGHNA, YNLKQL (reference sequence). This CDR3 comprises 13 residues. Incomplete CDR3 DNA: TGTGCCAGCAGCCCCCGGGACAGGGCT. This translates into CASSPRDRA. The whole CDR3 sequence reads CASSPRDRAEQFF.

On this clone: The germline and genes are mouse ones. The read gets to within 4 residues of the CDR3 end, and the germline J gene fills in the rest. V usage is TRBV15 and J usage is TRBJ2-7; 10 nucleotides align to TRBD1. Germline CDR1 is SGHND and CDR2 is FRSKSL. The CDR3 consists of 13 residues. CDR3 protein: CASSRQGAYEQYF. The sequenced part of the CDR3 DNA is TGTGCCAGCAGCAGACAGGGGGCTTAT.

This clone was observed many times. The gene names given are mouse names. The CDR3 extends 3 residues past the end of the read, so its final part is completed from the germline J gene. This chain links TRBV13-3 with TRBJ1-6; tentatively, D is TRBD1 (6 bases). TRBJ1-6 is marked as an open reading frame, function uncertain. Germline lookup yields CDR1 NNHDY and CDR2 SYVADS. V was trimmed by 3 bases and J by 6 bases, leaving 7 bases between them. This CDR3 region has 13 residues. The CDR3 spells CASSGTVNSPLYF. The CDR3 DNA, read in part, is TGTGCCAGCAGTGGGACAGTTAATTCGCCC.

This clone has ten or more counts. Gene names refer to mouse genes. Partial CDR3 DNA: TGTGCCAGCAGCCAAGATATAGCAGAAGCAAACTCC. Translated: CASSQDIAEANS. The CDR3, in full, reads CASSQDIAEANSDYTF. The J gene is TRBJ1-2, the V gene TRBV5; D uncertain. The observed sequence ends 4 residues before the CDR3 terminus, with the missing tail filled in from the germline J gene. Trimming removed 0 bases at V and 0 bases at J, with 11 bases between. Germline V gene data show CDR1 as LGHNA and CDR2 as YNLKQL (reference sequence). The length of the CDR3 is 16 residues.

This clone showed up many times. The gene symbols are mouse symbols. The CDR3 end lies 4 residues beyond the end of the read and is filled in from the germline J gene. Other DNA sequences in this sample translate to the same CDR3. The genes are TRBV31 and TRBJ1-2, with D perhaps matching TRBD1 (5 bases). V shed 2 bases and J shed 0 bases, with 10 bases lying between them. The CDR3 extends over 14 amino acids. Germline V lookup: CDR1 GKSSPN, CDR2 SITVG. CDR3 DNA (partial): TGTGCCTGGAGTAGGGACTCTGCAAACTCC. Translation gives CAWSRDSANS. The full-length CDR3 reads as CAWSRDSANSDYTF.

As concerns this clone: These gene names are mouse names. The read stops 3 residues short of the end of the CDR3; the missing end is completed from the germline J gene. This chain joins TRBV13-3 and TRBJ1-6, with D possibly matching TRBD1 (6 bases). TRBJ1-6 is an ORF, and what it does is uncertain. This CDR3 comprises 13 residues. Germline V gene data show CDR1 as NNHDY and CDR2 as SYVADS. Trimming took off 4 bases at V and 5 bases at J, with 7 bases between the two ends. CDR3 sequence: CASSHRDNSPLYF. Incomplete CDR3 DNA: TGTGCCAGCAGTCACAGGGATAATTCGCCC.

This clone was counted at least ten times. Gene names denote mouse genes. The read comes to an end 4 residues before the CDR3 does, leaving the germline J gene to fill in the end. The rearrangement links TRBV5 to TRBJ2-7, with TRBD1 as a possible D gene (5 bases). CDR1 is LGHNA and CDR2 is YNLKQL in the germline V gene (reference sequence). The CDR3 totals 13 residues. Trimming took 1 base from V and 3 from J, leaving 7 bases between them. CDR3 amino acids: CASSQGTNYEQYF. CDR3 DNA (partial): TGTGCCAGCAGCCAAGGGACAAACTAT.

At least ten counts were recorded for this clone. Genes and germline are mouse. The sequence runs out 4 residues before the end of the CDR3; the remainder is reconstructed from the germline J gene. This rearrangement joins TRBV5 to TRBJ1-2; possible D gene TRBD1, 6 bases. Trimming shortened V by 0 bases and J by 3 bases, and 14 bases separated the two germline ends. Germline V gene sequence: CDR1 LGHNA, CDR2 YNLKQL (reference sequence). This CDR3 spans 16 amino acids. CDR3 loop: CASSQERCRGDSDYTF. Partial CDR3 DNA: TGTGCCAGCAGCCAAGAACGATGCAGGGGAGACTCC.

Notes on this clone: Mouse gene names apply. The read terminates 4 residues before the CDR3 end, so the remaining end is supplied by the germline J gene. The chain employs TRBV13-3 and TRBJ2-7; tentative D call: TRBD2 (5 bases). Germline CDR1 reads NNHDY; CDR2 reads SYVADS. This CDR3 is built from 12 residues. Partial CDR3 DNA: TGTGCCAGCAGTGAAATGGGGTAT. It specifies CASSEMGY. The full-length CDR3 reads as CASSEMGYEQYF.

This clone was observed a handful of times. Germline and genes here are mouse. The read ends 4 residues before the CDR3 terminus; that terminus is restored from the germline J gene. The chain combines TRBV31 with TRBJ1-2; tentatively, D is TRBD1 (6 bases). The V and J ends lost 0 bases and 0 bases respectively, with 8 bases between them. CDR3 size: 14 residues. CDR1 GKSSPN and CDR2 SITVG come from the germline V gene. The CDR3 sequence is CAWSLDRTNSDYTF. CDR3 DNA, as far as it was read: TGTGCCTGGAGTCTAGACAGGACAAACTCC.

This clone was seen repeatedly, ten times or more. Gene names denote mouse genes. With the read ending 4 residues before the CDR3 end, the germline J gene is used to fill in that end. The chain joins TRBV19 to TRBJ1-1; a weak D match, TRBD1 (6 bases). Looked up from germline, CDR1 is FNHDT and CDR2 is SITEND (reference sequence). The CDR3 covers 14 residues. V lost 2 bases, J lost 4 bases, and 12 bases lay in between. CDR3 DNA, as far as it was read: TGTGCCAGCAGTATCGGGGAGGGGGTCACA. Protein sequence: CASSIGEGVT. The full CDR3 protein reads CASSIGEGVTEVFF.

Concerning this clone itself: Gene names refer to mouse genes. The read ends 4 residues before the CDR3 terminus; that terminus is restored from the germline J gene. V and J are TRBV19 and TRBJ2-5; 7 bases line up with TRBD1. Germline V gives CDR1 FNHDT, CDR2 SITEND (reference sequence). The CDR3 spans 13 residues. Unmatched junction bases numbered 3, after V lost 5 bases and J lost 3 bases. CDR3 DNA (partial): TGTGCCAGCAGATCGACAGGGCAAGAC. Its translation: CASRSTGQD. The full CDR3 protein reads CASRSTGQDTQYF.

Many counts were recorded for this clone. Genes here carry mouse names. Sequencing ends 4 residues short of the CDR3 end; the germline J gene provides the rest. The V and J genes are TRBV13-3 and TRBJ2-2; 11 bases fit TRBD1. Trimming removed 2 bases from V and 6 bases from J; junction bases left unmatched: 3. CDR1 is NNHDY, CDR2 SYVADS, per germline. The length of the CDR3 is 15 residues. The CDR3: CASSELGQGAGQLYF. Partial CDR3 DNA: TGTGCCAGCAGTGAATTGGGACAGGGGGCCGGG.

This clone was seen repeatedly, ten times or more. Genes and germline are mouse. The read halts 4 residues ahead of the CDR3 end, with the missing end drawn from the germline J gene. The rearrangement links TRBV13-3 to TRBJ2-1, with D unresolved. The length of the CDR3 is 11 residues. V lost 4 bases to trimming and J lost 3 bases, with 2 bases between them. Germline CDR1 is NNHDY and CDR2 is SYVADS. CDR3 in amino acids: CASSLYAEQFF. The covered CDR3 bases are TGTGCCAGCAGTCTCTATGCT.

This clone was seen many times. Mouse gene names and germline throughout. The DNA ends 4 residues before the CDR3 does, and the rest of the CDR3 is filled in from the germline J gene. This chain joins TRBV19 and TRBJ2-1; TRBD2 aligns across 11 bases. The V segment lost 0 bases and the J segment 2 bases; nucleotides outside the gene matches: 1. The CDR3 totals 16 residues. Per germline, CDR1 FNHDT and CDR2 SITEND (reference sequence). CDR3 DNA (partial): TGTGCCAGCAGTATAGAGGGACTGGGGGACTATGCT. This gives the protein CASSIEGLGDYA. The complete CDR3 sequence is CASSIEGLGDYAEQFF.